These 4 T cell receptor beta chains share one sample of origin, sequenced in a study of vaccination and CD4 T cells after COVID-19. Oncomine TCR Beta short-read sequencing was applied to DNA from cultured CD4+ T cells. TCRdb re-called the PCR reads with MiXCR, one entry per CDR3 protein. The sample holds some 15,000 distinct CDR3 sequences, roughly 48% seen once. These receptors have no identified antigens. The time point is: late sampling 161 to 241 days after vaccination in three convalescent patients. Stated treatment: roughly nine-day PBMC culture with coronavirus spike peptide pools or control peptides (ViraFEST assay). The sequences come from CD4+ T cells from blood, cultured in vitro, collected about 7 months after SARS-CoV-2 vaccination. These receptors were collected from a human donor who had recovered from COVID-19.

CDR3 bases: TGCAGTGCTAGTCCGTTTTTGGACAGGGGGCCCACAGATACGCAGTATTTT. Protein sequence: CSASPFLDRGPTDTQYF. J is TRBJ2-3 and V is TRBV20-1, with TRBD1 matching 11 bases. The CDR3 runs 17 residues. Per germline, CDR1 DFQATT and CDR2 SNEGSKA (reference sequence). The junction had 10 bases not matched to a gene; V was cut back by 3 bases and J by 2 bases.

This clonotype appeared a few times. The chain carries TRBV20-1 and TRBJ1-2; D call uncertain. The CDR3 is 12 amino acids. Germline CDR1 is DFQATT and CDR2 is SNEGSKA (reference sequence). The ends were cut back, 3 bases at V and 8 bases at J, with 13 bases in the middle. CDR3 loop: CSARNSVGGYTF. The CDR3 nucleotides read TGCAGTGCTAGGAACTCGGTGGGAGGCTACACCTTC.

This clonotype showed up many times. This chain joins TRBV6-1 and TRBJ1-5, with D perhaps matching TRBD1 (6 bases). Germline CDR1 is MNHNS and CDR2 is SASEGT. Trimming cost V 6 bases and J 9 bases, with 12 bases left between them. The CDR3 consists of 12 residues. CDR3 residues: CASSTGKAPQHF. Here the CDR3 DNA reads TGTGCCAGCAGCACAGGGAAGGCGCCCCAGCATTTT.

The chain uses TRBV12-3 or TRBV12-4 and TRBJ1-2, with D perhaps TRBD1 (5 bases). Trimming cost V 5 bases and J 4 bases, with 11 bases left between them. The CDR3 extends over 13 amino acids. CDR3: CASSQGRIYGYTF. DNA of the CDR3: TGTGCCAGCAGTCAGGGACGTATCTATGGCTACACCTTC.